This T cell receptor (beta chain) was captured by sequencing in a study of cytomegalovirus exposure and HLA in healthy donors. Study-wide results and limits: TCR beta sequences numbering 15,000 to 20,000 were associated with HLA alleles at 0.05 false discovery rate in a later analysis.

Researchers ran the PCR with 60 Vbeta and 13 Jbeta primers. Measured with immunoSEQ multiplex PCR; TCRdb has only the in-frame clones, and not every one. The sample carries 120,000 or so clones, approximately 84% recorded once. This clone was seen just once. Its antigen is unknown. This clonotype originated in a man between 18 and 29 years old in good health and CMV-seropositive. Sequencing used PBMCs.

CDR3 nucleotide sequence: TGTGCCAGCAGGGCCAAAGGGGGTACGGGTGAGACCCAGTACTTC. Translating it yields CASRAKGGTGETQYF. V gene TRBV2 combines with J gene TRBJ2-5; D may be TRBD1 (6 bases). V was clipped by 6 bases and J by 5 bases, with 19 bases between them. The CDR3 covers 15 residues. Germline V gene data show CDR1 as SNHLY and CDR2 as FYNNEI.